The source of this T cell receptor (beta chain) is a study of T cell responses to AZD1222 COVID-19 vaccine. This clone has just one count. Its antigen remains unknown. Data came from immunoSEQ multiplex PCR; TCRdb stores just in-frame clones and leaves some out. The sample includes about 140,000 clones, 89% of them seen just once. General study points: At baseline, just five or six AZD1222 recipients tested seropositive. Spike regions recognized by vaccine-associated CD4 TCRs spanned the protein, led by 160-218 and 743-854. Among the donors, most were white British and more were female, and clonal diversity was possibly underestimated. Reports say nearly half of spike-specific TCRs go after unmutated variant regions.

This receptor was taken from an adult in good health. Source: peripheral blood, taken on day 0 of AZD1222 vaccination.

CDR3 sequence reads: CASSLRGWGRGDYEQYF. The CDR3 DNA reads as TGTGCCAGCAGCTTAAGGGGGTGGGGCAGGGGAGACTACGAGCAGTACTTC. V gene TRBV7-6 combines with J gene TRBJ2-7, with D maybe TRBD1 (6 bases). Per the germline V gene, CDR1 is SGHVS and CDR2 is FNYEAQ. V was clipped by 2 bases and J by 3 bases, with 20 bases between them. The CDR3 loop spans 17 amino acids.